This T cell receptor beta chain was identified in a study of blood T cell repertoires in COVID-19. Study summary: PBMCs, B-cell-depleted T cells, or T cells provided the cDNA or gDNA that made up the material.

TCRdb's table, derived via immunoSEQ multiplex PCR, lists solely in-frame clones and lacks some. The table includes roughly 150,000 clones, 80% to 90% detected once. The CDR3 runs 15 residues. V shed 3 bases and J 2 bases; nucleotides not matched to a gene: 7. The germline CDR1 and CDR2 sequences are DFQATT and SNEGSKA (reference sequence). Sequencing used peripheral blood. The J gene is TRBJ2-3, the V gene TRBV20-1, with 8 nucleotides matching TRBD2. The receptor was isolated from a woman aged 80 or over with acute or convalescent COVID-19. The DNA for the CDR3 is TGCAGTGCTAGTAGCGGCGGGGGGTCCACAGATACGCAGTATTTT. Protein sequence: CSASSGGGSTDTQYF.